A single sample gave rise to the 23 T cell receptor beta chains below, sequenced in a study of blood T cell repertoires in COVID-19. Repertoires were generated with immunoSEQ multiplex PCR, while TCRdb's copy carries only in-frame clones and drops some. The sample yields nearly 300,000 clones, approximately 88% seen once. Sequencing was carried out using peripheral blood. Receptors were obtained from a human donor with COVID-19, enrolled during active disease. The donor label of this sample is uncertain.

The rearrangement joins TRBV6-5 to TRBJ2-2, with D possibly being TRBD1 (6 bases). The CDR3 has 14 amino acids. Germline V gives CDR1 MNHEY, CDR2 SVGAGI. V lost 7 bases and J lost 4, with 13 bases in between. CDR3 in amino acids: CASIPTGPTGELFF. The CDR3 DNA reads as TGTGCCAGCATTCCCACAGGGCCCACCGGGGAGCTGTTTTTT.

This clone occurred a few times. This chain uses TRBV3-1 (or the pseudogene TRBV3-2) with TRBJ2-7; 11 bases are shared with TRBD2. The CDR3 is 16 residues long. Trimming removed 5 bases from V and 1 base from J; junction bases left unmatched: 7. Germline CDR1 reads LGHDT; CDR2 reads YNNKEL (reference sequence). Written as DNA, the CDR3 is TGTGCCAGCAGCTCCCTGTTAGCGGGAGGGTCCTACGAGCAGTACTTC. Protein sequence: CASSSLLAGGSYEQYF.

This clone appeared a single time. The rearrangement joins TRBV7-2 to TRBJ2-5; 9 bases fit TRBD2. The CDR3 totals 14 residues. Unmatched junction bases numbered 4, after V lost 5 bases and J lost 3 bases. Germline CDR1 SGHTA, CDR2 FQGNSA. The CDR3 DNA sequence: TGTGCCAGCAGCCCAATAGCGGGAGAAGAGACCCAGTACTTC. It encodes CASSPIAGEETQYF.

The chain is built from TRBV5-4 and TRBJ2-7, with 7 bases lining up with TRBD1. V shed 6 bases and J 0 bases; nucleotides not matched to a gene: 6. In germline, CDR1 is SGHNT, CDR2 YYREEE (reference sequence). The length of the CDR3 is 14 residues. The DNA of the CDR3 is TGTGCCAGCACCTCGACAGGGCCCTCCTACGAGCAGTACTTC. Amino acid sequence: CASTSTGPSYEQYF.

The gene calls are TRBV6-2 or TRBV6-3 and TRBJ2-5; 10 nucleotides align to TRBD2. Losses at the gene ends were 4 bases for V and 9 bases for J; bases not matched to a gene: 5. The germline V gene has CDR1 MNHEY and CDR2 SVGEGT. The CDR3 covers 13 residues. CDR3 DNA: TGTGCCAGCAGTTCACTAGCGGGACAATCCCAGTACTTC. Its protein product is CASSSLAGQSQYF.

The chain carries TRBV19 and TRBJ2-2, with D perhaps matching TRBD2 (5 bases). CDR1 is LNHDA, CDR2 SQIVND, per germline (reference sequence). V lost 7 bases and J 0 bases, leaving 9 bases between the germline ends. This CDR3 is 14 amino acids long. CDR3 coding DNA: TGTGCCAGTAAAGCGGACCCGAACACCGGGGAGCTGTTTTTT. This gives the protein CASKADPNTGELFF.

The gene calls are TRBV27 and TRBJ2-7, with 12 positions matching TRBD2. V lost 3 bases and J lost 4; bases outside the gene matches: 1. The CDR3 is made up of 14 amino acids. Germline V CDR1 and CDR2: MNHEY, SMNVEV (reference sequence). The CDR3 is CASSFTSGRYEQYF. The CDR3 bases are TGTGCCAGCAGTTTTACTAGCGGGAGGTACGAGCAGTACTTC.

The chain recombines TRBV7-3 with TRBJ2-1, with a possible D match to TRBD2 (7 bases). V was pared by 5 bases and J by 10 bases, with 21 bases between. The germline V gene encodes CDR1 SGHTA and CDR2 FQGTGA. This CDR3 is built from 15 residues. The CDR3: CASSPQGRAVYEQFF. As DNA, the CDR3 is TGTGCCAGCAGCCCCCAGGGGAGGGCCGTGTACGAGCAGTTCTTC.

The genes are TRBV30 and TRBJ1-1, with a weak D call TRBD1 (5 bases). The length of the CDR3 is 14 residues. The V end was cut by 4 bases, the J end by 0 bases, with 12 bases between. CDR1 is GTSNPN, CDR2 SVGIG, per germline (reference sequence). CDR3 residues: CAWIADSMNTEAFF. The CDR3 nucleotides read TGTGCCTGGATCGCCGACAGCATGAACACTGAAGCTTTCTTT. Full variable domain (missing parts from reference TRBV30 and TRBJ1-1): SQTIHQWPATLVQPVGSPLSLECTVEGTSNPNLYWYRQAAGRGLQLLFYSVGIGQISSEVPQNLSASRPQDRQFILSSKKLLLSDSGFYLCAWIADSMNTEAFFGQGTRLTVV.

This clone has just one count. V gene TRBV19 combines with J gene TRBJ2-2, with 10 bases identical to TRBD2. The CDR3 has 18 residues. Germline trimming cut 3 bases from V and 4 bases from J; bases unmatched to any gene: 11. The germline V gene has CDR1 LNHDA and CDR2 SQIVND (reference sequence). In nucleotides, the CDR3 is TGTGCCAGTAGTATCACCCCTCGACTAGCGGGTTTCACCGGGGAGCTGTTTTTT. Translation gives CASSITPRLAGFTGELFF.

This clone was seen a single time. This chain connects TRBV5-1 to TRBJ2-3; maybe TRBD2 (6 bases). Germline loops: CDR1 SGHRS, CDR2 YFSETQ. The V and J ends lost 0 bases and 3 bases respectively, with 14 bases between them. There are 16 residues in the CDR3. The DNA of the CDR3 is TGCGCCAGCAGCTTGGAGGGCGGGATACCGACAGATACGCAGTATTTT. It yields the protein CASSLEGGIPTDTQYF.

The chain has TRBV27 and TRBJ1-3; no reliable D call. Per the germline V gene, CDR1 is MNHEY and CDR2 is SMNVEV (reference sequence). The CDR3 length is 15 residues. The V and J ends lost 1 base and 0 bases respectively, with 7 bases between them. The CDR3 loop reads CASSLFGSSGNTIYF. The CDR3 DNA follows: TGTGCCAGCAGTTTATTTGGGAGCTCTGGAAACACCATATATTTT.

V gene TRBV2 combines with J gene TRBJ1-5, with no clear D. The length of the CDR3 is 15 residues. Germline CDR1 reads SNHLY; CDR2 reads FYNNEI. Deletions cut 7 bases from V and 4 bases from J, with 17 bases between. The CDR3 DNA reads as TGTGCCAGCACCCTGAGTGTTCAACCTAATCAGCCCCAGCATTTT. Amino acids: CASTLSVQPNQPQHF.

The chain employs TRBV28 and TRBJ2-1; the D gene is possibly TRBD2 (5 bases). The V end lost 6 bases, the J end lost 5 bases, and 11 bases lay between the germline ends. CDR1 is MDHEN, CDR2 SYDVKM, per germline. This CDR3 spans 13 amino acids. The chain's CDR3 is CASRTPGDNEQFF. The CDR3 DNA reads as TGTGCCAGCAGGACCCCCGGGGACAATGAGCAGTTCTTC.

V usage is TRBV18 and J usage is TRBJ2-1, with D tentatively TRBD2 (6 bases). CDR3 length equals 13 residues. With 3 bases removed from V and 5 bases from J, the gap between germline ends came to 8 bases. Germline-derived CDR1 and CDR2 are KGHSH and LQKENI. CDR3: CASSPGGHNEQFF. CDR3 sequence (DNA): TGTGCCAGCTCACCCGGGGGTCACAATGAGCAGTTCTTC.

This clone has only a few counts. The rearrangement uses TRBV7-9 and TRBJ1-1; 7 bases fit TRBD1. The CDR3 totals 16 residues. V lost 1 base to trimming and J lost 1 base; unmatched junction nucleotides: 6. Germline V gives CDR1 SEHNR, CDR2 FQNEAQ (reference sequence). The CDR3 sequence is CASSLGKTGRNTEAFF. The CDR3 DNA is TGTGCCAGCAGCTTAGGAAAGACAGGGCGGAACACTGAAGCTTTCTTT.

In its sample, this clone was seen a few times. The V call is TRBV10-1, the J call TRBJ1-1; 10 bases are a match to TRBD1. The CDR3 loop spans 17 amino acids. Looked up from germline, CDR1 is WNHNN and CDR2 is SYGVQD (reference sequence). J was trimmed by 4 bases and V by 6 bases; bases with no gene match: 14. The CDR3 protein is CASRPGQGTRLVTEAFF. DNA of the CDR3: TGCGCCAGCAGGCCGGGACAGGGGACTCGATTGGTCACTGAAGCTTTCTTT.

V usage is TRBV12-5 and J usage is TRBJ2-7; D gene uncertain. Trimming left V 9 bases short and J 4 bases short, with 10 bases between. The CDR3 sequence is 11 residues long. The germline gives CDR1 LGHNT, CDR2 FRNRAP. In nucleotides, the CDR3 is TGTGCTAGCCAAGTCGGTTACGAGCAGTACTTC. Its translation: CASQVGYEQYF.

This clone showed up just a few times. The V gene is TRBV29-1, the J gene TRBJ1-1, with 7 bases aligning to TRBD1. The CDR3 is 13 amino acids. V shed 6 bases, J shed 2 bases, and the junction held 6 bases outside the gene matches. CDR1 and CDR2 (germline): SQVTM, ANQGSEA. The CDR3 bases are TGCAGCGTCCAAGGACAGGTCAACACTGAAGCTTTCTTT. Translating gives CSVQGQVNTEAFF.

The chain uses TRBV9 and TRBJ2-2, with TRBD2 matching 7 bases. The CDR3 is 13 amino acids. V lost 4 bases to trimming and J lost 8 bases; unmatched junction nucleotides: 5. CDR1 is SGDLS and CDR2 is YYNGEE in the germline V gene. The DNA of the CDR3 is TGTGCCAGCAGCCTAGGACTAGTAGGGGAGCTGTTTTTT. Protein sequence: CASSLGLVGELFF.

This chain's CDR3 is CASSLPGQAYGYTF. For the CDR3, the DNA is TGTGCCAGCAGCTTGCCGGGACAAGCCTATGGCTACACCTTC. The chain carries TRBV5-6 and TRBJ1-2, with D possibly being TRBD1 (6 bases). Trimming removed 1 base at V and 4 bases at J, with 11 bases between. The germline gives CDR1 SGHDT, CDR2 YYEEEE. CDR3 length: 14 amino acids.

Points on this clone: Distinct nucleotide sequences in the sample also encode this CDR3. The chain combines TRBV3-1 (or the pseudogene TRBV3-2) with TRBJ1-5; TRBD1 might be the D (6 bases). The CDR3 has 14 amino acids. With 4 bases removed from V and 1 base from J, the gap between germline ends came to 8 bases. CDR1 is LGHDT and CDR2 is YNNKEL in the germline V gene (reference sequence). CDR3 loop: CASSLRGSNQPQHF. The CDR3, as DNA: TGTGCCAGCAGCCTCAGGGGAAGCAATCAGCCCCAGCATTTT.

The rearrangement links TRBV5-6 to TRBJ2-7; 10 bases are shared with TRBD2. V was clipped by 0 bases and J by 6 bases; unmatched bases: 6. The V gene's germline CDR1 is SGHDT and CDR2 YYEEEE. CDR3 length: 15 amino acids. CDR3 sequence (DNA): TGTGCCAGCAGCTTGGAACTAGCGGGACCCCGCGAGCAGTACTTC. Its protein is CASSLELAGPREQYF.